Following are 30 T cell receptor beta chains from one sample sequenced in a study of cytomegalovirus exposure and HLA in healthy donors. The data were produced by immunoSEQ multiplex PCR, yet TCRdb's version contains in-frame clones alone and is incomplete. The sample records tens of thousands of clones, about 96% being singletons. Source material: PBMCs. These receptors were taken from a man aged 18 to 35 in good health and CMV-seronegative.

The rearrangement links TRBV2 to TRBJ2-5, with 7 bases matching TRBD1. The CDR3 spans 13 residues. The germline V gene encodes CDR1 SNHLY and CDR2 FYNNEI. V gave up 6 bases and J gave up 1 base; unmatched junction bases: 2. CDR3 amino acids: CASRGQPQETQYF. The CDR3 DNA follows: TGTGCCAGCAGGGGACAGCCCCAAGAGACCCAGTACTTC.

The chain's CDR3 is CASSFPHTGVNTEAFF. In DNA form, the CDR3 reads TGTGCCAGCAGCTTCCCTCATACAGGGGTGAACACTGAAGCTTTCTTT. This rearrangement joins TRBV11-2 to TRBJ1-1; 7 bases fit TRBD1. Trimming took 3 bases from V and 0 from J; bases not matched to a gene: 7. The CDR3 extends over 16 amino acids. CDR1 SGHAT and CDR2 FQNNGV come from the germline V gene.

The V and J genes are TRBV6-1 and TRBJ2-7; 10 nucleotides align to TRBD2. V lost 4 bases, J lost 6 bases, and 6 bases stayed unmatched. The CDR3 runs to 14 residues. Germline values: CDR1 MNHNS, CDR2 SASEGT. The CDR3 nucleotides read TGTGCCAGCAGTGGGTCCAGCGGGAGGGCCGAGCAGTACTTC. Translating gives CASSGSSGRAEQYF.

This clone was observed a single time. This sequence joins TRBV7-9 and TRBJ1-4; no clear D. Between the trimmed V and J ends, which lost 1 base and 8 bases, there was a span of 8 bases. Germline lookup yields CDR1 SEHNR and CDR2 FQNEAQ (reference sequence). CDR3 size: 13 residues. This chain's CDR3 is CASSLGSNEKLFF. The CDR3 region has the DNA TGTGCCAGCAGCTTAGGTAGTAACGAAAAACTGTTTTTT.

The chain carries TRBV14 and TRBJ2-6, with a possible D match to TRBD2 (6 bases). Between the trimmed V and J ends, which lost 4 bases and 0 bases, there was a span of 16 bases. Germline values: CDR1 SGHDN, CDR2 FVKESK. This CDR3 has 18 residues. The CDR3 sequence is CASSRRGDWLSGANVLTF. CDR3 nucleotide sequence: TGTGCCAGCAGCCGACGAGGGGACTGGCTCTCTGGGGCCAACGTCCTGACTTTC.

V usage is TRBV28 and J usage is TRBJ1-3; D remains unclear. The V and J ends lost 1 base and 2 bases respectively, with 6 bases between them. The CDR3 sequence is 14 residues long. Germline V gene lookup returns CDR1 MDHEN and CDR2 SYDVKM. The CDR3 region is CASSLLLAGNTIYF. The CDR3 bases are TGTGCCAGCAGTTTATTATTAGCTGGAAACACCATATATTTT. The entire variable domain, with the rest obtained from reference TRBV28 and TRBJ1-3, is as follows: DVKVTQSSRYLVKRTGEKVFLECVQDMDHENMFWYRQDPGLGLRLIYFSYDVKMKEKGDIPEGYSVSREKKERFSLILESASTNQTSMYLCASSLLLAGNTIYFGEGSWLTVV.

In this sample, this clone turned up once. This rearrangement joins TRBV7-6 to TRBJ1-5; 7 bases are shared with TRBD1. CDR1 and CDR2 from the germline V gene are SGHVS and FNYEAQ. V was clipped by 6 bases and J by 4 bases; unmatched bases: 9. The CDR3 contains 15 residues. The CDR3 bases are TGTGCCAGCAGGCGGGACAGTGATCCGAATCAGCCCCAGCATTTT. Amino acid sequence: CASRRDSDPNQPQHF.

The chain has TRBV28 and TRBJ2-2, with TRBD1 matching over 7 bases. From germline, CDR1 is MDHEN and CDR2 SYDVKM. This CDR3 is 14 amino acids long. The trim removed 2 bases at V and 3 bases at J, leaving 0 bases unmatched. The CDR3: CASSLDRDTGELFF. DNA of the CDR3: TGTGCCAGCAGTTTAGACAGGGACACCGGGGAGCTGTTTTTT.

The chain couples TRBV5-1 to TRBJ2-3; the match to TRBD2 covers 7 bases. Germline V CDR1 and CDR2: SGHRS, YFSETQ. V was clipped by 0 bases and J by 5 bases; unmatched bases: 3. The CDR3 consists of 14 residues. CDR3 amino acids: CASSLGASGDTQYF. The CDR3 DNA is TGCGCCAGCAGCTTGGGGGCTAGCGGAGATACGCAGTATTTT. The variable domain in full, with the rest retrieved from reference TRBV5-1 and TRBJ2-3, is KAGVTQTPRYLIKTRGQQVTLSCSPISGHRSVSWYQQTPGQGLQFLFEYFSETQRNKGNFPGRFSGRQFSNSRSEMNVSTLELGDSALYLCASSLGASGDTQYFGPGTRLTVL.

The CDR3 sequence is CASSPPGGGLAPNEQFF. The CDR3 bases are TGTGCCAGCTCACCACCGGGTGGAGGACTAGCCCCCAATGAGCAGTTCTTC. The chain uses TRBV18 and TRBJ2-1; 8 nucleotides align to TRBD2. J lost 6 bases, V lost 0 bases, and 10 bases had no gene match. Germline V lookup: CDR1 KGHSH, CDR2 LQKENI. The CDR3 is 17 residues long.

The V call is TRBV6-6, the J call TRBJ2-4; D perhaps matches TRBD1 (5 bases). Trimming cost V 0 bases and J 0 bases, with 9 bases left between them. The CDR3 totals 16 residues. Germline assignment: CDR1 MNHNY and CDR2 SVGAGI (reference sequence). In DNA form, the CDR3 reads TGTGCCAGCAGTTACTCAGGGGCGCCAGCCAAAAACATTCAGTACTTC. The encoded protein is CASSYSGAPAKNIQYF.

The rearrangement joins TRBV11-2 to TRBJ1-1; TRBD1 aligns across 8 bases. V shed 1 base and J 4 bases; nucleotides not matched to a gene: 5. The germline gives CDR1 SGHAT, CDR2 FQNNGV. The CDR3 is made up of 15 amino acids. DNA of the CDR3: TGTGCCAGCAGCTTAGGCCCAGGGGGCGGCACTGAAGCTTTCTTT. This codes for CASSLGPGGGTEAFF.

The V call is TRBV19, the J call TRBJ2-1; D gene uncertain. The V end was cut by 0 bases, the J end by 4 bases, with 7 bases between. Germline V lookup: CDR1 LNHDA, CDR2 SQIVND (reference sequence). The CDR3 has 14 amino acids. The CDR3 here is CASSIDYPYNEQFF. The CDR3 nucleotides are TGTGCCAGTAGTATAGACTACCCTTACAATGAGCAGTTCTTC.

The chain joins TRBV7-9 to TRBJ2-3, with D possibly TRBD2 on 6 matching bases. Germline V gives CDR1 SEHNR, CDR2 FQNEAQ (reference sequence). CDR3 length equals 14 residues. V was trimmed by 1 base and J by 6 bases, leaving 11 bases between them. CDR3 coding DNA: TGTGCCAGCAGCTTAGACGGGAGCCTGGATACGCAGTATTTT. The encoded protein is CASSLDGSLDTQYF.

This clone was seen once. V usage is TRBV7-9 and J usage is TRBJ2-7; 13 positions match TRBD2. Germline CDR1 and CDR2: SEHNR and FQNEAQ (reference sequence). Losses at the gene ends were 5 bases for V and 7 bases for J; bases not matched to a gene: 11. This CDR3 region has 16 residues. The chain's CDR3 is CASSRGLAGEPREQYF. Here the CDR3 DNA reads TGTGCCAGCAGCAGAGGACTAGCGGGAGAGCCAAGAGAGCAGTACTTC.

The V gene is TRBV7-9, the J gene TRBJ2-1, with 8 bases fitting TRBD2. Germline CDR1 is SEHNR and CDR2 is FQNEAQ (reference sequence). V dropped 5 bases and J dropped 6; count of bases not matched to a gene: 3. The CDR3 length is 13 residues. CDR3 nucleotides: TGTGCCAGCAGCGTAACTAGCGGCAATGAGCAGTTCTTC. Translating it yields CASSVTSGNEQFF.

The chain employs TRBV19 and TRBJ2-5; weak D call: TRBD1 (5 bases). Germline V gene sequence: CDR1 LNHDA, CDR2 SQIVND (reference sequence). CDR3 length equals 14 residues. With 4 bases removed from V and 1 base from J, the gap between germline ends came to 10 bases. The CDR3 sequence: CASSSQGFQETQYF. CDR3 sequence (DNA): TGTGCCAGTAGTAGCCAGGGTTTCCAAGAGACCCAGTACTTC.

This chain links TRBV11-2 with TRBJ1-1, with D unclear. The CDR3 has 15 residues. The germline gives CDR1 SGHAT, CDR2 FQNNGV. Trimming took off 1 base at V and 0 bases at J, with 9 bases between the two ends. The CDR3 nucleotides are TGTGCCAGCAGCTTAGCGGCCAGGTTGAACACTGAAGCTTTCTTT. It is translated as CASSLAARLNTEAFF.

CDR3 amino acids: CASSLTEGRIGGANVLTF. CDR3 nucleotides: TGTGCCAGCAGCTTAACGGAGGGGAGGATAGGTGGGGCCAACGTCCTGACTTTC. V and J are TRBV13 and TRBJ2-6, with D possibly matching TRBD2 (6 bases). The V and J ends lost 2 bases and 3 bases respectively, with 17 bases between them. Germline values: CDR1 PRHDT, CDR2 FYEKMQ (reference sequence). The CDR3 sequence is 18 residues long. The full variable domain, with the rest looked up from reference TRBV13 and TRBJ2-6, is AAGVIQSPRHLIKEKRETATLKCYPIPRHDTVYWYQQGPGQDPQFLISFYEKMQSDKGSIPDRFSAQQFSDYHSELNMSSLELGDSALYFCASSLTEGRIGGANVLTFGAGSRLTVL.

CDR3 sequence: CASRLGQTNQPQHF. DNA of the CDR3: TGTGCCAGCAGGCTGGGACAGACCAATCAGCCCCAGCATTTT. V usage is TRBV6-5 and J usage is TRBJ1-5; 7 positions agree with TRBD1. This CDR3 has 14 residues. Losses at the gene ends were 6 bases for V and 3 bases for J; bases not matched to a gene: 5. Germline values: CDR1 MNHEY, CDR2 SVGAGI.

The chain is built from TRBV27 and TRBJ2-2; the D gene is possibly TRBD2 (5 bases). The germline V gene encodes CDR1 MNHEY and CDR2 SMNVEV (reference sequence). The CDR3 loop spans 16 amino acids. Deletions cut 1 base from V and 5 bases from J, with 14 bases between. DNA for the CDR3: TGTGCCAGCAGTTTATTATCGCCAAGGGAGACCGGGGAGCTGTTTTTT. This codes for CASSLLSPRETGELFF.

This clone was seen more than once but under ten times. This chain uses TRBV7-8 with TRBJ2-5; TRBD2 matches at 10 bases. V lost 4 bases, J lost 4 bases, and 3 bases stayed unmatched. This CDR3 has 14 amino acids. Germline V lookup: CDR1 SGHVS, CDR2 FQNEAQ. CDR3 nucleotide sequence: TGTGCCAGCAGCTCCTGGACTAGCGGAGAGACCCAGTACTTC. Its protein is CASSSWTSGETQYF.

The chain is built from TRBV19 and TRBJ2-7, with TRBD2 identical over 9 bases. This CDR3 comprises 15 residues. V shed 3 bases, J shed 3 bases, and the junction held 6 bases outside the gene matches. Germline CDR1 is LNHDA and CDR2 is SQIVND (reference sequence). The CDR3 coding sequence is TGTGCCAGTAGTATGAGTCTAGCGGGACTCTACGAGCAGTACTTC. Its translation is CASSMSLAGLYEQYF.

This chain joins TRBV4-1 and TRBJ2-6, with 9 bases lining up with TRBD1. The CDR3 runs to 19 residues. Germline V gene lookup returns CDR1 MGHRA and CDR2 YSYEKL. V dropped 0 bases and J dropped 0; count of bases not matched to a gene: 6. The chain's CDR3 is CASSQDRDRDSSGANVLTF. The CDR3 DNA follows: TGCGCCAGCAGCCAAGACCGGGACAGGGACTCCTCTGGGGCCAACGTCCTGACTTTC.

V gene TRBV28 combines with J gene TRBJ1-5, with 7 positions matching TRBD1. Trimming took 5 bases from V and 1 from J; bases not matched to a gene: 17. The CDR3 contains 19 residues. CDR1 is MDHEN and CDR2 is SYDVKM in the germline V gene. CDR3 loop: CASSPRQGGGIRSNQPQHF. The CDR3, as DNA: TGTGCCAGCAGTCCACGACAGGGCGGCGGGATACGAAGCAATCAGCCCCAGCATTTT. The variable domain in full, completed from reference TRBV28 and TRBJ1-5, reads DVKVTQSSRYLVKRTGEKVFLECVQDMDHENMFWYRQDPGLGLRLIYFSYDVKMKEKGDIPEGYSVSREKKERFSLILESASTNQTSMYLCASSPRQGGGIRSNQPQHFGDGTRLSIL.

J is TRBJ1-2 and V is TRBV19; D is uncertain. Germline V gives CDR1 LNHDA, CDR2 SQIVND (reference sequence). CDR3 length: 12 amino acids. V shed 6 bases and J shed 6 bases, with 11 bases lying between them. CDR3 sequence: CASSHPRDGYTF. Written as DNA, the CDR3 is TGTGCCAGTAGCCATCCCCGGGATGGCTACACCTTC.

A note on this clone: Mismatch with germline at one junction end may stem from a read error. V gene TRBV7-2 combines with J gene TRBJ2-1, with TRBD2 matching over 10 bases. Germline CDR1 SGHTA, CDR2 FQGNSA. This CDR3 comprises 15 residues. Here the CDR3 DNA reads TGTGCCAGCAGTTTAGCGGGAGGCTCCTCTGGAGGGCAGTTCTTC. It is translated as CASSLAGGSSGGQFF.

This chain uses TRBV28 with TRBJ1-2; 8 nucleotides align to TRBD1. The V segment lost 6 bases and the J segment 5 bases; nucleotides outside the gene matches: 8. CDR1 and CDR2 from the germline V gene are MDHEN and SYDVKM. This CDR3 has 14 residues. The DNA of the CDR3 is TGTGCCAGCAGACCTGACAGGGGAATTTATGGCTACACCTTC. It encodes CASRPDRGIYGYTF.

The chain is built from TRBV23-1 and TRBJ2-7; maybe TRBD2 (7 bases). TRBV23-1 is an open reading frame, and its role is uncertain. The CDR3 runs 16 residues. Trimming removed 2 bases from V and 4 bases from J, with 18 bases in between. Here the CDR3 reads CASSQPRGGGKYEQYF. DNA of the CDR3: TGCGCCAGCAGTCAACCCCGGGGAGGGGGGAAATACGAGCAGTACTTC.

V is TRBV7-9 and J is TRBJ2-1; D is perhaps TRBD2 (5 bases). The germline V gene has CDR1 SEHNR and CDR2 FQNEAQ (reference sequence). The length of the CDR3 is 15 residues. Trimming pared 1 base from V and 5 bases from J, leaving 12 bases between. Here the CDR3 DNA reads TGTGCCAGCAGCTTAGTCCGCGGGCAGAACAATGAGCAGTTCTTC. Translating it yields CASSLVRGQNNEQFF.